Described below is a single T cell receptor (beta chain) sequence and its context. As yet, its antigen is unknown. The entry originates in a study of TIL therapy for anti-PD-1-resistant metastatic lung cancer. Overall study results and limits: Compared with baseline intratumoral T cells, expanded TIL cultures were more clonal and less diverse (around 5.9% vs 31%).

CDR3 size: 14 residues. V was cut by 0 bases and J by 3 bases, with 9 bases left in between. Germline CDR1 is WSHSY and CDR2 is SAAADI. The time point here: pre-treatment sample, taken before nivolumab and TIL therapy. Pleural nodules or supraclavicular lymph nodes made up most of the excised metastases sampled. Sequencing used immunoSEQ v3. TCRdb's table, derived via immunoSEQ multiplex PCR, lists solely in-frame clones and lacks some. The table shows 50,000 to 60,000 clones, with less than 75% occurring only once. The source material was tumor tissue, sampled at baseline. This sequence originates from a person aged 25-80 years with non-small cell lung cancer. V and J are TRBV10-2 and TRBJ2-7; TRBD1 is a possible D gene (5 bases). CDR3 in DNA: TGCGCCAGCAGTGAGTCGGGGCAGGGCTACGAGCAGTACTTC. This encodes CASSESGQGYEQYF.